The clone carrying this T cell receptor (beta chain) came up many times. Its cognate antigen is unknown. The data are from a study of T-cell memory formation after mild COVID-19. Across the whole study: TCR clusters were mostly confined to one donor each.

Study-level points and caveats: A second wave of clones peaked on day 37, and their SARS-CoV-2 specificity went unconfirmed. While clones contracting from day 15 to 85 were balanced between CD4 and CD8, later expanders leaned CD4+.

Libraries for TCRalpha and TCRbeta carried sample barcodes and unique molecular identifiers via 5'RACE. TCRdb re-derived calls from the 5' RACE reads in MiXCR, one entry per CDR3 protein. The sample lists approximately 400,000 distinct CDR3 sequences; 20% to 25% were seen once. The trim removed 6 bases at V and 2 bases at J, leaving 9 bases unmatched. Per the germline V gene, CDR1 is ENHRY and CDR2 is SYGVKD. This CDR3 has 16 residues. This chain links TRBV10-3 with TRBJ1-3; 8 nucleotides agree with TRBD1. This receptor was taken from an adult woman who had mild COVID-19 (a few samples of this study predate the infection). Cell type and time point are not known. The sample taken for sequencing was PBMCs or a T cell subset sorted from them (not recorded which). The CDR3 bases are TGTGCCATCAGGTCGTCGACAGGGGTAGCTGGAAACACCATATATTTT. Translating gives CAIRSSTGVAGNTIYF.